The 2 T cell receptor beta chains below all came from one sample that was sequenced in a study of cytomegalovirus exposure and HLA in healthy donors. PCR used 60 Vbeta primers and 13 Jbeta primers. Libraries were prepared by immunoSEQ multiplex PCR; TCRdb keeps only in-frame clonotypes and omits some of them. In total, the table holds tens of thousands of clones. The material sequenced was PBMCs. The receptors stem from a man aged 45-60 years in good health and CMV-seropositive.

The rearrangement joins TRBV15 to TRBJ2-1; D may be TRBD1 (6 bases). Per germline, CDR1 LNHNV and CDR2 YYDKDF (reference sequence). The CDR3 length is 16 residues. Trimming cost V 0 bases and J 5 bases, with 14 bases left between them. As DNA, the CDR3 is TGTGCCACCAGCAGAGATAATCCGGGACAACACAATGAGCAGTTCTTC. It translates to CATSRDNPGQHNEQFF.

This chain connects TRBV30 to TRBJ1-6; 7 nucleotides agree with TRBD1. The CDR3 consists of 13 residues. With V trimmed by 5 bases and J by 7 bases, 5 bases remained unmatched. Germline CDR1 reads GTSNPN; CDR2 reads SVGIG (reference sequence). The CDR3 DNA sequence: TGTGCCTGGGGGGACAGACCAAATTCACCCCTCCACTTT. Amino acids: CAWGDRPNSPLHF.